What follows are 28 T cell receptor beta chains derived from one specimen sequenced in a study of T cell responses to AZD1222 COVID-19 vaccine. TCRdb's table, derived via immunoSEQ multiplex PCR, lists solely in-frame clones and lacks some. The data show 130,000 to 150,000 clones, with about nine tenths seen just once and roughly 3.1% held by the top ten. Sequences were derived from peripheral blood, sampled on day 0 of AZD1222 vaccination. The receptors were sampled from an adult in good health.

The V and J genes are TRBV7-9 and TRBJ1-4; no reliable D call. Germline V lookup: CDR1 SEHNR, CDR2 FQNEAQ (reference sequence). Trimming pared 4 bases from V and 11 bases from J, leaving 17 bases between. The CDR3 loop spans 14 amino acids. The CDR3 is CASSSRRTAAKLFF. CDR3 coding DNA: TGTGCCAGCAGCTCCCGACGGACCGCCGCGAAACTGTTTTTT.

The J gene is TRBJ2-2, the V gene TRBV5-1; D remains ambiguous. CDR1 and CDR2 (germline): SGHRS, YFSETQ. CDR3 length equals 12 residues. V was shortened by 3 bases and J by 6 bases, with 6 bases between the two germline ends. CDR3 protein: CASSSPPGELFF. The DNA of the CDR3 is TGCGCCAGCAGCTCCCCCCCCGGGGAGCTGTTTTTT.

V is TRBV6-2 or TRBV6-3 and J is TRBJ1-1; 8 nucleotides line up with TRBD1. Germline CDR1 is MNHEY and CDR2 is SVGEGT. J gave up 11 bases and V 2 bases, and 7 bases lay outside the gene matches. The CDR3 has 13 residues. The DNA for the CDR3 is TGTGCCAGCAGTTACCAGGCAGGGGGCCGGGCTTTCTTT. Its translation is CASSYQAGGRAFF.

The chain carries TRBV7-3 and TRBJ2-7; no reliable D call. V was clipped by 2 bases and J by 5 bases, with 7 bases between them. This CDR3 contains 12 residues. Germline-derived CDR1 and CDR2 are SGHTA and FQGTGA. CDR3 nucleotides: TGTGCCAGCAGCTTATATGGCGACGAGCAGTACTTC. As protein: CASSLYGDEQYF.

This rearrangement joins TRBV30 to TRBJ1-1, with 8 bases fitting TRBD1. V shed 3 bases, J shed 11 bases, and the junction held 14 bases outside the gene matches. Germline-derived CDR1 and CDR2 are GTSNPN and SVGIG (reference sequence). This CDR3 spans 14 amino acids. The CDR3 nucleotides read TGTGCCTGGAGCTTAAACCTCGGGACAGGATGGGCTTTCTTT. Its protein product is CAWSLNLGTGWAFF.

In this sample, this clone turned up once. The chain couples TRBV27 to TRBJ2-7; perhaps TRBD1 as D (5 bases). The CDR3 covers 17 residues. Germline assignment: CDR1 MNHEY and CDR2 SMNVEV (reference sequence). V lost 2 bases and J 4 bases, leaving 21 bases between the germline ends. The CDR3, as DNA: TGTGCCAGCAGTTTACAGGGCAGTACAATCCTACCGTACGAGCAGTACTTC. It yields the protein CASSLQGSTILPYEQYF.

The DNA of the CDR3 is TGCGCCAGCAGTCAATCTAACAGGTTTAATGAAAAACTGTTTTTT. Its protein product is CASSQSNRFNEKLFF. V is TRBV23-1 and J is TRBJ1-4; possible D gene TRBD1, 5 bases. TRBV23-1 is placed among ORFs of uncertain function. The CDR3 totals 15 residues. V was shortened by 0 bases and J by 4 bases, with 9 bases between the two germline ends.

CDR3 DNA: TGTGCCAGCAGTGAAGCGCTTCTTGGTGGCTACACCTTC. Its protein product is CASSEALLGGYTF. The genes are TRBV6-1 and TRBJ1-2; D uncertain. Germline CDR1 MNHNS, CDR2 SASEGT. Trimming stripped 0 bases from V and 7 bases from J, with 9 bases between. The CDR3 runs to 13 residues.

This clone has just one count. The CDR3 protein is CASRGPEDRGNYGYTF. In DNA, the CDR3 is TGTGCCAGTAGGGGCCCAGAGGACAGGGGTAACTATGGCTACACCTTC. This chain connects TRBV19 to TRBJ1-2, with TRBD1 matching over 9 bases. Germline V gives CDR1 LNHDA, CDR2 SQIVND (reference sequence). The ends lost 6 bases at V and 1 base at J; junction bases unmatched: 9. The CDR3 loop spans 16 amino acids.

J is TRBJ2-7 and V is TRBV18, with a weak D call TRBD1 (6 bases). V was cut by 3 bases and J by 6 bases, with 12 bases left in between. This CDR3 has 13 residues. The germline V gene encodes CDR1 KGHSH and CDR2 LQKENI. The CDR3 DNA reads TGTGCCAGCTCACCGGGACACCCATCCGAGCAGTACTTC. Its translation: CASSPGHPSEQYF.

V and J are TRBV7-3 and TRBJ2-1; D gene unclear. CDR3 length: 16 residues. Trimming removed 5 bases from V and 2 bases from J, with 16 bases in between. Germline V lookup: CDR1 SGHTA, CDR2 FQGTGA. CDR3 protein: CASSALDTNPYNEQFF. The CDR3 DNA follows: TGTGCCAGCAGCGCTCTAGACACTAACCCCTACAATGAGCAGTTCTTC.

The chain links TRBV7-9 to TRBJ1-5; maybe TRBD1 (5 bases). The CDR3 has 15 residues. Trimming took 3 bases from V and 6 from J, leaving 15 bases between them. Germline V gene lookup returns CDR1 SEHNR and CDR2 FQNEAQ (reference sequence). CDR3 sequence reads: CASSFEEGFGQPQHF. The DNA of the CDR3 is TGTGCCAGCAGCTTTGAGGAGGGGTTTGGTCAGCCCCAGCATTTT.

The chain recombines TRBV7-2 with TRBJ1-2; the D gene is possibly TRBD1 (6 bases). The germline CDR1 and CDR2 sequences are SGHTA and FQGNSA. This CDR3 has 13 amino acids. The V and J ends lost 3 bases and 8 bases respectively, with 13 bases between them. This chain's CDR3 is CASSLDRAEGYTF. The CDR3 DNA reads as TGTGCCAGCAGCTTGGACAGAGCTGAAGGCTACACCTTC.

CDR3 nucleotides: TGTGCCTGGAGTGTCAGTAGGGTCCAGCCCCAGCATTTT. Translated: CAWSVSRVQPQHF. This rearrangement joins TRBV30 to TRBJ1-5; no clear D. Germline CDR1 is GTSNPN and CDR2 is SVGIG (reference sequence). V lost 0 bases and J lost 7, with 10 bases in between. This CDR3 has 13 residues.

This clone appeared a single time. V gene TRBV5-1 combines with J gene TRBJ1-4; D might be TRBD1 (6 bases). Trimming cost V 2 bases and J 5 bases, with 13 bases left between them. There are 15 residues in the CDR3. Germline V gene data show CDR1 as SGHRS and CDR2 as YFSETQ. In DNA form, the CDR3 reads TGCGCCAGCAGCTTTTGGGGGGCAGAAAATGAAAAACTGTTTTTT. The encoded protein is CASSFWGAENEKLFF.

The CDR3 here is CAGSPGPAGEQYF. Here the CDR3 DNA reads TGCGCCGGCTCCCCGGGGCCGGCGGGCGAGCAGTACTTC. V is TRBV5-1 and J is TRBJ2-7; the D gene could be TRBD1 or TRBD2 (5 bases each). Trimming pared 10 bases from V and 6 bases from J, leaving 20 bases between. CDR3 length equals 13 residues. Germline V gene data show CDR1 as SGHRS and CDR2 as YFSETQ.

The rearrangement uses TRBV5-1 and TRBJ2-3, with 7 bases aligning to TRBD1. V trimming: 2 bases; J trimming: 2 bases; junction bases outside the gene matches: 11. Looked up from germline, CDR1 is SGHRS and CDR2 is YFSETQ. This CDR3 comprises 17 residues. The CDR3 region is CASSFGTDRTYTDTQYF. The CDR3 bases are TGCGCCAGCAGCTTCGGGACAGACCGGACCTACACAGATACGCAGTATTTT. Full variable domain (outside the CDR3, taken from reference TRBV5-1 and TRBJ2-3): KAGVTQTPRYLIKTRGQQVTLSCSPISGHRSVSWYQQTPGQGLQFLFEYFSETQRNKGNFPGRFSGRQFSNSRSEMNVSTLELGDSALYLCASSFGTDRTYTDTQYFGPGTRLTVL.

This chain connects TRBV20-1 to TRBJ2-1; D is possibly TRBD1 (7 bases). CDR3 size: 13 residues. V lost 3 bases, J lost 7 bases, and 13 bases lay in between. Germline CDR1 DFQATT, CDR2 SNEGSKA (reference sequence). CDR3 coding DNA: TGCAGTGCTAGTCAGGGGGGTCCGAATGAGCAGTTCTTC. Amino acids: CSASQGGPNEQFF.

The V call is TRBV30, the J call TRBJ2-7; 9 positions agree with TRBD2. The J segment lost 3 bases and the V segment lost 0 bases, leaving 6 bases of the junction unmatched. Looked up from germline, CDR1 is GTSNPN and CDR2 is SVGIG (reference sequence). The CDR3 sequence is 15 residues long. The CDR3 here is CAWSVVAGASYEQYF. The CDR3 DNA reads as TGTGCCTGGAGTGTAGTAGCGGGAGCTAGCTACGAGCAGTACTTC.

The chain joins TRBV10-3 to TRBJ2-1; TRBD2 matches 7 bases. The CDR3 runs to 12 residues. V lost 6 bases to trimming and J lost 14 bases; unmatched junction nucleotides: 10. Looked up from germline, CDR1 is ENHRY and CDR2 is SYGVKD. As DNA, the CDR3 is TGTGCCATCAGCAATGGAGCGGGACTGAAGTTCTTC. The encoded protein is CAISNGAGLKFF.

This clone was picked up one time. The rearrangement joins TRBV12-3 or TRBV12-4 to TRBJ2-1; D perhaps matches TRBD2 (6 bases). The CDR3 contains 13 residues. Deletions cut 3 bases from V and 6 bases from J, with 9 bases between. The chain's CDR3 is CASSFGTVNEQFF. Written as DNA, the CDR3 is TGTGCCAGCAGTTTTGGGACTGTCAATGAGCAGTTCTTC.

The chain carries TRBV29-1 and TRBJ2-1, with 13 bases that match TRBD2. The germline CDR1 and CDR2 sequences are SQVTM and ANQGSEA. V shed 7 bases, J shed 11 bases, and the junction held 8 bases outside the gene matches. The CDR3 sequence is 13 residues long. CDR3 bases: TGCAGCGCCGACCGACTAGCGGGAGGCCAGCAGTTCTTC. This encodes CSADRLAGGQQFF.

This clone was found a few times. The chain employs TRBV5-1 and TRBJ2-7; TRBD1 aligns across 10 bases. CDR1 is SGHRS and CDR2 is YFSETQ in the germline V gene. The V and J ends lost 0 bases and 3 bases, in that order; junction bases with no gene match: 6. The CDR3 totals 16 residues. CDR3: CASSLAGQGTNYEQYF. Written as DNA, the CDR3 is TGCGCCAGCAGCTTGGCGGGACAGGGGACGAACTACGAGCAGTACTTC.

V gene TRBV5-8 combines with J gene TRBJ2-1; no clear D. V was pared by 3 bases and J by 0 bases, with 10 bases between. The CDR3 totals 15 residues. Germline-derived CDR1 and CDR2 are SGHTS and YDEGEE. DNA for the CDR3: TGTGCCAGCAGCTCCAGACTTAGCTCCTACAATGAGCAGTTCTTC. Translation: CASSSRLSSYNEQFF.

This chain joins TRBV14 and TRBJ2-1; D is uncertain. This CDR3 contains 13 residues. Germline CDR1 reads SGHDN; CDR2 reads FVKESK. V lost 0 bases and J lost 9, with 9 bases in between. The CDR3 here is CASSQDIRVEQFF. The CDR3 DNA follows: TGTGCCAGCAGCCAAGATATCCGGGTTGAGCAGTTCTTC. Using reference TRBV14 and TRBJ2-1 for the parts outside the CDR3, the full variable domain is EAGVTQFPSHSVIEKGQTVTLRCDPISGHDNLYWYRRVMGKEIKFLLHFVKESKQDESGMPNNRFLAERTGGTYSTLKVQPAELEDSGVYFCASSQDIRVEQFFGPGTRLTVL.

The genes are TRBV27 and TRBJ1-4; the D gene is possibly TRBD1 (5 bases). CDR1 is MNHEY, CDR2 SMNVEV, per germline (reference sequence). The CDR3 length is 14 residues. Trimming left V 6 bases short and J 4 bases short, with 12 bases between. The CDR3 protein is CASSMGVNNEKLFF. Here the CDR3 DNA reads TGTGCCAGCAGCATGGGGGTAAATAATGAAAAACTGTTTTTT. Complete variable domain (other parts from reference TRBV27 and TRBJ1-4): EAQVTQNPRYLITVTGKKLTVTCSQNMNHEYMSWYRQDPGLGLRQIYYSMNVEVTDKGDVPEGYKVSRKEKRNFPLILESPSPNQTSLYFCASSMGVNNEKLFFGSGTQLSVL.

The table lists this clone with a count of one. For the CDR3, the DNA is TGTGCCAGCAGAGACGTACCCTCAGGGGCCGGGGGTGAAAAACTGTTTTTT. This sequence encodes CASRDVPSGAGGEKLFF. The rearrangement links TRBV2 to TRBJ1-4, with a tentative D call TRBD1 (6 bases). The germline V gene has CDR1 SNHLY and CDR2 FYNNEI. CDR3 length equals 17 residues. With 6 bases removed from V and 7 bases from J, the gap between germline ends came to 24 bases.

The chain carries TRBV29-1 and TRBJ2-3, with unresolved D. V was clipped by 7 bases and J by 6 bases, with 8 bases between them. Germline values: CDR1 SQVTM, CDR2 ANQGSEA. CDR3 length equals 10 residues. The CDR3 is CSAYQDTQYF. CDR3 nucleotides: TGCAGCGCTTACCAGGATACGCAGTATTTT.